The next 10 T cell receptor beta chains were all read from a single sample in a study of metastatic and nonmetastatic thyroid tumors. TCRdb called clones again from the PCR reads with MiXCR. The sample lists roughly 9,500 clones, about 30% seen once, with over 20% in the top ten. Every patient was untreated before thyroid surgery. The sample comprised tumor tissue. These TCRs come from a female donor with papillary thyroid cancer or a benign thyroid nodule (not recorded which). Some clones in this sample may be carry-over from other donors' samples.

By proportion, this clone is large. The rearrangement links TRBV19 to TRBJ2-7; D might be TRBD2 (6 bases). CDR3 length: 14 amino acids. Trimming pared 3 bases from V and 6 bases from J, leaving 15 bases between. CDR1 is LNHDA and CDR2 is SQIVND in the germline V gene (reference sequence). The CDR3 loop reads CASSIYSEEGEQYF. The CDR3 nucleotides read TGTGCCAGTAGTATCTATTCCGAGGAGGGCGAGCAGTACTTC.

Sample share makes this clone medium-sized. The V and J genes are TRBV3-1 and TRBJ2-7; D is ambiguous. The CDR3 covers 14 residues. V was cut by 4 bases and J by 6 bases, with 16 bases left in between. Looked up from germline, CDR1 is LGHDT and CDR2 is YNNKEL (reference sequence). This CDR3 is CASSLTDLGGEQYF. DNA for the CDR3: TGTGCCAGCAGCCTAACGGATCTCGGCGGCGAGCAGTACTTC.

The chain joins TRBV9 to TRBJ2-7, with D hard to call. V gave up 4 bases and J gave up 2 bases, with 10 bases separating them. The germline CDR1 and CDR2 sequences are SGDLS and YYNGEE. This CDR3 region has 13 residues. The CDR3 protein is CASSTDGTYEQYF. DNA for the CDR3: TGTGCCAGCAGCACTGACGGCACCTACGAGCAGTACTTC.

The chain employs TRBV7-2 and TRBJ2-2; the D is unclear. The length of the CDR3 is 13 residues. The germline V and J ends were trimmed by 3 bases and 8 bases, with 10 bases remaining between them. Per the germline V gene, CDR1 is SGHTA and CDR2 is FQGNSA. CDR3 in DNA: TGTGCCAGCAGCTTTCACATGGGGGGGGAGCTGTTTTTT. Amino acids: CASSFHMGGELFF.

This clone ranks as large. The rearrangement uses TRBV4-1 and TRBJ2-1; 13 bases agree with TRBD2. CDR1 is MGHRA, CDR2 YSYEKL, per germline. The V gene end was trimmed by 6 bases and the J gene end by 6 bases; junction bases not matched to a gene: 5. This CDR3 has 15 amino acids. CDR3: CASRGGLAGSNEQFF. CDR3 DNA sequence: TGCGCCAGCAGGGGGGGACTAGCGGGAAGCAATGAGCAGTTCTTC.

This clone has ten or more counts. J is TRBJ2-1 and V is TRBV28; D might be TRBD2 (6 bases). The V end was cut by 3 bases, the J end by 6 bases, with 18 bases between. This CDR3 is 16 amino acids long. CDR1 MDHEN and CDR2 SYDVKM come from the germline V gene. CDR3 residues: CASSFLNRGSSNEQFF. The DNA for the CDR3 is TGTGCCAGCAGTTTCCTTAATCGGGGGTCGAGCAATGAGCAGTTCTTC.

This chain links TRBV19 with TRBJ2-7; D possibly corresponds to TRBD2 (6 bases). Trimming cost V 6 bases and J 6 bases, with 18 bases left between them. The length of the CDR3 is 14 residues. Germline V gives CDR1 LNHDA, CDR2 SQIVND (reference sequence). The CDR3 region has the DNA TGTGCCAGTAGCCCGACCCCCCTAGCGCGCGAGCAGTACTTC. Translation gives CASSPTPLAREQYF.

This clone has a handful of counts. This chain joins TRBV11-3 and TRBJ1-2; D not resolved. The length of the CDR3 is 12 residues. CDR1 is SGHNT and CDR2 is YENEEA in the germline V gene. V shed 5 bases and J shed 6 bases, with 10 bases lying between them. The CDR3 reads CASSTRPNGYTF. For the CDR3, the DNA is TGTGCCAGCAGCACTCGGCCCAATGGCTACACCTTC.

This clone has only one observation. This chain links TRBV7-8 with TRBJ2-7; TRBD2 agrees at 10 bases. In germline, CDR1 is SGHVS, CDR2 FQNEAQ. This CDR3 spans 15 amino acids. V was pared by 4 bases and J by 2 bases, with 5 bases of the junction left unmatched. CDR3 in DNA: TGTGCCAGCAGCTCTCAGGGGACTAGCGCCTACGAGCAGTACTTC. As protein: CASSSQGTSAYEQYF.

This clone is categorized as medium-sized. The genes are TRBV28 and TRBJ2-5, with D uncertain. Germline V gene sequence: CDR1 MDHEN, CDR2 SYDVKM. V lost 2 bases and J lost 8, with 15 bases in between. The CDR3 spans 14 residues. The CDR3 reads CASSLNGPVVTQYF. In DNA, the CDR3 is TGTGCCAGCAGTTTAAATGGGCCAGTGGTTACCCAGTACTTC.